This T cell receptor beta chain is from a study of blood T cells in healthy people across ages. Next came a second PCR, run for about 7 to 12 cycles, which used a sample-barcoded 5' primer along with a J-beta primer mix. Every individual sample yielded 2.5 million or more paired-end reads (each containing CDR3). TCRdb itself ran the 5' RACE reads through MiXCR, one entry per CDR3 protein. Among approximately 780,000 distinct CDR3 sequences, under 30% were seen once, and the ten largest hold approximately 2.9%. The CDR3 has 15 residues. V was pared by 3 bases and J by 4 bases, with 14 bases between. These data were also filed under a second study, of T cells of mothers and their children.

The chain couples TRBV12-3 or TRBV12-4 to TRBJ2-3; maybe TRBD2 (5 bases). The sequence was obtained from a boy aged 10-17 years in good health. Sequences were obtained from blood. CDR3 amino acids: CASSLRRRASDTQYF. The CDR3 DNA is TGTGCCAGCAGTTTGAGGCGGCGGGCTTCAGATACGCAGTATTTT.